The source of this T cell receptor (beta chain) is a study of tumor-infiltrating lymphocytes in primary liver carcinoma. For the study at large: Tumor stage was T1-T3 N0M0, and tumor size was about 4 to 10 cm across. Each sample had roughly 3.5 to 7.5 million productive TCRbeta reads regardless of tissue type.

To note about this clonotype: Its target is not known. Sequence at one end of the junction differs from germline and may be a read error.

Co-extraction yielded RNA and DNA from around 20-30 mg of unsorted bulk tissue. Collection of samples drew on five separate regions of each tumor. General study findings and limits: Researchers found tumor-adjacent and tumor-blood pairs overlapped less than tumor region pairs.

The investigators made TCR beta cDNA from around 540 ng total RNA, using a constant-region primer. Construction of TCR beta libraries relied on three successive nested multiplex PCR rounds employing slightly modified ARM-PCR. The study ran its first two PCR rounds for 9 to 10 cycles each, using TRBV1-TRBV30 forward primers and a C-beta reverse primer. From the multiplex PCR reads, TCRdb called clonotypes with MiXCR, one entry per CDR3 protein. The sample has 84,000 or so distinct CDR3 sequences, approximately 70% seen once. Per the germline V gene, CDR1 is SGHAT and CDR2 is FQNNGV. This CDR3 comprises 17 residues.

Material: liver tumor tissue from sampling region 1. The subset: tumor region T1, superior pole. The chain carries TRBV11-2 and TRBJ2-1; D perhaps matches TRBD1 (6 bases). This sequence originates from a man aged 35-49 years with primary liver carcinoma and hepatitis B virus infection. The CDR3: CASTPLGARSSYNEQFF. Written as DNA, the CDR3 is TGTGCCAGCACACCGTTGGGGGCGCGGAGCTCCTACAATGAGCAATTCTTC.